This paragraph covers one T cell receptor (beta chain) sequence. The antigen remains undetermined. This sample stems from a study of T cell responses to AZD1222 COVID-19 vaccine. Study information: Pooling covered second doses at about 4 or about 12 weeks.

Here immunoSEQ multiplex PCR was the method, and the copy in TCRdb shows in-frame clones only, minus some. Found here are 100,000 to 150,000 clones, about nine tenths of them singletons; the top ten hold 20% to 25%. The study's findings and limits: Repertoires were sampled only after the peak T cell response. Among AZD1222 vaccinees, only 5 to 7 were seropositive at baseline. Close to half of spike-specific TCRs reportedly recognize unmutated variant regions.

Trimming removed 2 bases from V and 4 bases from J, with 12 bases in between. Looked up from germline, CDR1 is SNHLY and CDR2 is FYNNEI. The CDR3 has 15 residues. The chain joins TRBV2 to TRBJ2-1; TRBD1 might be the D (5 bases). This clonotype was obtained from an adult in good health. Specimen: peripheral blood, collected on day 0 of AZD1222 vaccination. The CDR3 coding sequence is TGTGCCAGCAGTGAACAGGGTTTGCAATACAATGAGCAGTTCTTC. Protein sequence: CASSEQGLQYNEQFF.